This T cell receptor beta chain was sequenced during a study of blood T cell repertoires in COVID-19. Looking at the study overall: Acute-phase and convalescent COVID-19 samples originated in the United States, Italy and Spain. T cells, B-cell-depleted T cells, or PBMCs supplied cDNA or gDNA.

A single count supports this clone. The germline V and J ends were trimmed by 5 bases and 1 base, with 14 bases remaining between them. CDR3 size: 15 residues. Per germline, CDR1 MDHEN and CDR2 SYDVKM. Methods used by the authors: Estimation of nucleated cell counts relied on the amplification of reference gene primers. The method was immunoSEQ multiplex PCR; TCRdb's version includes in-frame clones alone and lacks a portion of them. Clone size and the V and J calls come from that table; the DNA yielded D and trimming. The repertoire has 90,000 or so clones, around 86% of them found once; the top ten carry about 1.2%.

This rearrangement joins TRBV28 to TRBJ1-1, with a tentative D call TRBD1 (5 bases). Sequencing used peripheral blood. This receptor was obtained from a human donor in a cohort sampled during active COVID-19. CDR3 nucleotide sequence: TGTGCCAGCAGTCCCCAGGGTGAAGGGAACACTGAAGCTTTCTTT. This gives the protein CASSPQGEGNTEAFF.